These 17 T cell receptor beta chains were sequenced from one sample in a study of long-term antiretroviral therapy in people with HIV. Researchers ran immunoSEQ v3.0 at survey level. Using immunoSEQ multiplex PCR, the repertoire was profiled, and TCRdb retains in-frame clones only, with some absent. The sample has around 25,000 clones; around four fifths are singletons. The source was unsorted PBMCs, collected 3 years after starting antiretroviral therapy. Receptors were obtained from a man aged 18 to 35 with HIV.

The chain has TRBV5-1 and TRBJ2-1, with unresolved D. The CDR3 sequence is 15 residues long. The ends were cut back, 4 bases at V and 2 bases at J, with 13 bases in the middle. CDR1 and CDR2 from the germline V gene are SGHRS and YFSETQ. CDR3 region: CASSPVSNPYNEQFF. In DNA, the CDR3 is TGCGCCAGCAGCCCGGTTTCAAACCCCTACAATGAGCAGTTCTTC.

The count of this clone is one. V gene TRBV10-3 combines with J gene TRBJ2-3; D uncertain. The CDR3 contains 16 residues. Germline CDR1 is ENHRY and CDR2 is SYGVKD. V shed 3 bases and J shed 6 bases, with 19 bases lying between them. In DNA, the CDR3 is TGTGCCATCAGTGAATTGGCAGCAGGCTTGACGGATACGCAGTATTTT. Its protein product is CAISELAAGLTDTQYF.

The rearrangement uses TRBV4-1 and TRBJ2-2; maybe TRBD1 (5 bases). The CDR3 loop spans 13 amino acids. CDR1 is MGHRA and CDR2 is YSYEKL in the germline V gene. Trimming left V 0 bases short and J 8 bases short, with 7 bases between. CDR3 loop: CASSQDWTGELFF. The CDR3 nucleotides are TGCGCCAGCAGCCAAGATTGGACAGGGGAGCTGTTTTTT.

This chain links TRBV28 with TRBJ2-2; no reliable D call. The CDR3 sequence is 14 residues long. The V and J ends lost 3 bases and 2 bases respectively, with 7 bases between them. Germline lookup yields CDR1 MDHEN and CDR2 SYDVKM. CDR3 region: CASSFGHNTGELFF. The CDR3 coding sequence is TGTGCCAGCAGTTTCGGGCACAACACCGGGGAGCTGTTTTTT.

The V call is TRBV27, the J call TRBJ1-1, with a tentative D call TRBD1 (5 bases). Trimming removed 3 bases at V and 6 bases at J, with 17 bases between. The germline CDR1 and CDR2 sequences are MNHEY and SMNVEV (reference sequence). The CDR3 has 15 residues. The CDR3 region is CASSLEGLSVAEAFF. The DNA of the CDR3 is TGTGCCAGCAGTTTGGAGGGGTTGTCAGTTGCTGAAGCTTTCTTT.

This clone was found once. V gene TRBV2 combines with J gene TRBJ1-2; the D gene is possibly TRBD1 (5 bases). In germline, CDR1 is SNHLY, CDR2 FYNNEI. The V gene lost 5 bases and the J gene lost 3 bases, with 16 bases spanning the gap. The CDR3 runs to 15 residues. The DNA for the CDR3 is TGTGCCAGCAGTCGTATAGTGGGGGGAGACTATGGCTACACCTTC. Protein: CASSRIVGGDYGYTF.

The chain has TRBV6-4 and TRBJ1-3; no firm D call. The CDR3 sequence is 15 residues long. Trimming cost V 2 bases and J 8 bases, with 16 bases left between them. Germline V gene data show CDR1 as MRHNA and CDR2 as SNTAGT. CDR3 DNA sequence: TGTGCCAGCAGTGACCCAGCAATTTGGAGAGACACCATATATTTT. Protein product: CASSDPAIWRDTIYF.

The chain uses TRBV29-1 and TRBJ1-1, with D hard to call. V lost 5 bases, J lost 0 bases, and 16 bases lay in between. Germline CDR1 reads SQVTM; CDR2 reads ANQGSEA. This CDR3 region has 15 residues. The CDR3 region is CSVSYSKSMNTEAFF. CDR3 nucleotide sequence: TGCAGCGTTAGTTACAGCAAAAGTATGAACACTGAAGCTTTCTTT.

The V and J genes are TRBV2 and TRBJ2-3; tentative D call: TRBD1 (6 bases). Trimming left V 8 bases short and J 2 bases short, with 14 bases between. This CDR3 is 14 amino acids long. The germline CDR1 and CDR2 sequences are SNHLY and FYNNEI. In nucleotides, the CDR3 is TGTGCCAGCCGGTGGACAGAAGACACAGATACGCAGTATTTT. Residues: CASRWTEDTDTQYF. Variable domain in full (rest from reference TRBV2 and TRBJ2-3): EPEVTQTPSHQVTQMGQEVILRCVPISNHLYFYWYRQILGQKVEFLVSFYNNEISEKSEIFDDQFSVERPDGSNFTLKIRSTKLEDSAMYFCASRWTEDTDTQYFGPGTRLTVL.

The chain joins TRBV13 to TRBJ1-1, with D uncertain. This CDR3 region has 14 residues. Per the germline V gene, CDR1 is PRHDT and CDR2 is FYEKMQ (reference sequence). V lost 2 bases and J lost 1, with 8 bases in between. The CDR3 nucleotides read TGTGCCAGCAGCTTAAAGGGAAGGAACACTGAAGCTTTCTTT. It yields the protein CASSLKGRNTEAFF. Combining the CDR3 with reference TRBV13 and TRBJ1-1 gives the whole variable domain AAGVIQSPRHLIKEKRETATLKCYPIPRHDTVYWYQQGPGQDPQFLISFYEKMQSDKGSIPDRFSAQQFSDYHSELNMSSLELGDSALYFCASSLKGRNTEAFFGQGTRLTVV.

The rearrangement links TRBV7-9 to TRBJ2-2; TRBD1 matches at 9 bases. Germline V lookup: CDR1 SEHNR, CDR2 FQNEAQ (reference sequence). With 8 bases clipped from V and 4 bases from J, the junction kept 17 bases outside the gene matches. The CDR3 length is 18 residues. The DNA of the CDR3 is TGTGCCAGCCGAGCTACTCAACGGACAGGGGTGGGCACCGGGGAGCTGTTTTTT. Protein sequence: CASRATQRTGVGTGELFF.

The chain uses TRBV14 and TRBJ2-3; 11 bases fit TRBD2. The junction had 9 bases not matched to a gene; V was cut back by 0 bases and J by 7 bases. CDR1 and CDR2 (germline): SGHDN, FVKESK. The CDR3 contains 17 residues. Here the CDR3 reads CASSQEGALAGVHTQYF. The CDR3 nucleotides read TGTGCCAGCAGCCAAGAAGGGGCACTAGCGGGGGTTCATACGCAGTATTTT. Together with reference TRBV14 and TRBJ2-3, the CDR3 gives the full variable domain: EAGVTQFPSHSVIEKGQTVTLRCDPISGHDNLYWYRRVMGKEIKFLLHFVKESKQDESGMPNNRFLAERTGGTYSTLKVQPAELEDSGVYFCASSQEGALAGVHTQYFGPGTRLTVL.

The chain employs TRBV18 and TRBJ2-1, with TRBD1 as a possible D gene (6 bases). Germline assignment: CDR1 KGHSH and CDR2 LQKENI. Trimming removed 4 bases at V and 9 bases at J, with 7 bases between. This CDR3 is built from 11 residues. This CDR3 is CASSQGGEQFF. The CDR3, as DNA: TGTGCCAGCTCACAAGGGGGTGAGCAGTTCTTC.

The chain couples TRBV30 to TRBJ1-3; no reliable D call. Per germline, CDR1 GTSNPN and CDR2 SVGIG (reference sequence). The CDR3 runs 12 residues. V lost 5 bases, J lost 3 bases, and 8 bases lay in between. The CDR3 here is CAWSMGGNTIYF. The DNA for the CDR3 is TGTGCCTGGTCGATGGGTGGAAACACCATATATTTT.

The chain carries TRBV2 and TRBJ1-2; 7 nucleotides match TRBD1. This CDR3 has 14 amino acids. Germline V gene data show CDR1 as SNHLY and CDR2 as FYNNEI. V was clipped by 5 bases and J by 5 bases; unmatched bases: 8. CDR3 region: CASSSEGGRYGYTF. In DNA form, the CDR3 reads TGTGCCAGCAGTTCGGAAGGGGGCAGGTATGGCTACACCTTC. The full variable domain, in which reference TRBV2 and TRBJ1-2 provide the parts outside the CDR3, is EPEVTQTPSHQVTQMGQEVILRCVPISNHLYFYWYRQILGQKVEFLVSFYNNEISEKSEIFDDQFSVERPDGSNFTLKIRSTKLEDSAMYFCASSSEGGRYGYTFGSGTRLTVV.

This clone has just one count. The rearrangement joins TRBV5-6 to TRBJ1-1; weak D call: TRBD1 (5 bases). Germline CDR1 and CDR2: SGHDT and YYEEEE. V lost 1 base and J lost 4, with 14 bases in between. The length of the CDR3 is 15 residues. The DNA of the CDR3 is TGTGCCAGCAGCTTGAAATGGGGGGTCCTCACTGAAGCTTTCTTT. The encoded protein is CASSLKWGVLTEAFF. The full variable domain, with the rest looked up from reference TRBV5-6 and TRBJ1-1, is DAGVTQSPTHLIKTRGQQVTLRCSPKSGHDTVSWYQQALGQGPQFIFQYYEEEERQRGNFPDRFSGHQFPNYSSELNVNALLLGDSALYLCASSLKWGVLTEAFFGQGTRLTVV.

The chain recombines TRBV5-5 with TRBJ1-2; D ambiguous. The CDR3 totals 12 residues. V lost 0 bases and J 7 bases, leaving 7 bases between the germline ends. CDR1 and CDR2 (germline): SGHKS, YYEKEE (reference sequence). CDR3 sequence: CASSLAVPGYTF. The CDR3 region has the DNA TGTGCCAGCAGCTTGGCGGTCCCTGGCTACACCTTC. The full variable domain, its missing parts supplied by reference TRBV5-5 and TRBJ1-2, is DAGVTQSPTHLIKTRGQQVTLRCSPISGHKSVSWYQQVLGQGPQFIFQYYEKEERGRGNFPDRFSARQFPNYSSELNVNALLLGDSALYLCASSLAVPGYTFGSGTRLTVV.